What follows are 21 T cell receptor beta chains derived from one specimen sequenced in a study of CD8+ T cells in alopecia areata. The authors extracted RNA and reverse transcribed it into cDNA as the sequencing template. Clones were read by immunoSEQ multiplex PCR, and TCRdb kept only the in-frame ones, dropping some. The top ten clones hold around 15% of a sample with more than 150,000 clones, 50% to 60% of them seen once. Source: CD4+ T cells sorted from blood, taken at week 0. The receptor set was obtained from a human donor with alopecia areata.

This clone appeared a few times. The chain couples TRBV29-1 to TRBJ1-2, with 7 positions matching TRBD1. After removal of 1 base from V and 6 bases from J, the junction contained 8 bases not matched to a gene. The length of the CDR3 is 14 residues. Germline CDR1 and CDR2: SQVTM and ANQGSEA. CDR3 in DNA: TGCAGCGTTGAAGGATCGACAGGGAGGAATGGCTACACCTTC. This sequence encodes CSVEGSTGRNGYTF.

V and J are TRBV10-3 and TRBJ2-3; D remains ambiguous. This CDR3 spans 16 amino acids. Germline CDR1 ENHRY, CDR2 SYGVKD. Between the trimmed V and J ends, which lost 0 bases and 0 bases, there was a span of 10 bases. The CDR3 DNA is TGTGCCATCAGTGAGTCCCAGGTTACTAGCACAGATACGCAGTATTTT. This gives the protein CAISESQVTSTDTQYF.

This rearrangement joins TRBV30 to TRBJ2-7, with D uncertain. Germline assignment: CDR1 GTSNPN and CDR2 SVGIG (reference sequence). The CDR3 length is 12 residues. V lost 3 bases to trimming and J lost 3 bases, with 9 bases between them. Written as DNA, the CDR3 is TGTGCCTGGAGGGAAGGCGGCTACGAGCAGTACTTC. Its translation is CAWREGGYEQYF.

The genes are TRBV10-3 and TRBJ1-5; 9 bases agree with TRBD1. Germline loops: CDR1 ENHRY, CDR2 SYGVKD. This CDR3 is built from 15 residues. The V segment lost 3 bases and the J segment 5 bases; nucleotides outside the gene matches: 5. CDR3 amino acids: CAISEGDRVYQPQHF. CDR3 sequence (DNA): TGTGCCATCAGTGAAGGGGACAGGGTCTATCAGCCCCAGCATTTT.

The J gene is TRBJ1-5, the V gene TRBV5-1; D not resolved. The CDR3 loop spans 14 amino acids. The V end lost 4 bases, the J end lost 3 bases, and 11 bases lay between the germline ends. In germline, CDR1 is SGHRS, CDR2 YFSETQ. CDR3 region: CASSPDGYNQPQHF. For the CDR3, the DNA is TGCGCCAGCAGCCCGGACGGATACAATCAGCCCCAGCATTTT.

The CDR3 DNA reads TGTGCCAGCAGGCCAGGGAACAGCAATCAGCCCCAGCATTTT. Its protein product is CASRPGNSNQPQHF. The rearrangement joins TRBV27 to TRBJ1-5, with D possibly TRBD1 on 5 matching bases. V was cut by 6 bases and J by 1 base, with 10 bases left in between. Germline-derived CDR1 and CDR2 are MNHEY and SMNVEV (reference sequence). This CDR3 has 14 residues.

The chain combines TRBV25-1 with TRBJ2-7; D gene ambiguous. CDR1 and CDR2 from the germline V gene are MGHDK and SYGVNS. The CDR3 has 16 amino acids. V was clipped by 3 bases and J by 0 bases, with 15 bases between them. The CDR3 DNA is TGTGCCAGCAGTGACCATGGAACTTCCGACTCCTACGAGCAGTACTTC. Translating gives CASSDHGTSDSYEQYF.

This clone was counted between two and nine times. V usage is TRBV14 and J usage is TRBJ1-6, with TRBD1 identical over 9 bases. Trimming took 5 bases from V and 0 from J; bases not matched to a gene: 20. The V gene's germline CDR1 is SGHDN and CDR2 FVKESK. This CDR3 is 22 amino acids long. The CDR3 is CASSDLLSGDRELSSYNSPLHF. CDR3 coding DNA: TGTGCCAGCAGCGATCTATTATCCGGGGACAGGGAACTTAGCTCCTATAATTCACCCCTCCACTTT.

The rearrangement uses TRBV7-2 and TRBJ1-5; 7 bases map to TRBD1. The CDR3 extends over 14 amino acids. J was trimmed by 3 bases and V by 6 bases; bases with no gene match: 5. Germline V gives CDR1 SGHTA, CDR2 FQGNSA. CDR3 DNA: TGTGCCAGCAGGACCACAGGGGCCAATCAGCCCCAGCATTTT. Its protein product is CASRTTGANQPQHF.

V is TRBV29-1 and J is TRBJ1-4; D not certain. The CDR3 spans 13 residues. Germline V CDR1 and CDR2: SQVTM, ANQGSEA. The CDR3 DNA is TGCAGTCTAGGAGGGAACGAGAATGAAAAACTGTTTTTT. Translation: CSLGGNENEKLFF.

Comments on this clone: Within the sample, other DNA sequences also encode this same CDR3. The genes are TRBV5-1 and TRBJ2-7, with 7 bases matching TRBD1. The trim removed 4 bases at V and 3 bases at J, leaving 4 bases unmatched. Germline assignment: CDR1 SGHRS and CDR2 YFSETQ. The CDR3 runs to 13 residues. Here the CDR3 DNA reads TGCGCCAGCAGCCCTGACAGGGTCTACGAGCAGTACTTC. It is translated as CASSPDRVYEQYF.

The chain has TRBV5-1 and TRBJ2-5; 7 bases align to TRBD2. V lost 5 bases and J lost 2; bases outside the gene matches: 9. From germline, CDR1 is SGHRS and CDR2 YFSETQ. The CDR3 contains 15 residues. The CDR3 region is CASSAGEGSQETQYF. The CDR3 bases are TGCGCCAGCAGTGCCGGGGAGGGATCTCAAGAGACCCAGTACTTC.

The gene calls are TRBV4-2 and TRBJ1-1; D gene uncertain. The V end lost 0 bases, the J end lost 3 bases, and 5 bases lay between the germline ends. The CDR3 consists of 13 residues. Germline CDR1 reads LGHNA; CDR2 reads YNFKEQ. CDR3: CASSQDRDTEAFF. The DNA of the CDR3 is TGTGCCAGCAGCCAAGATCGGGACACTGAAGCTTTCTTT.

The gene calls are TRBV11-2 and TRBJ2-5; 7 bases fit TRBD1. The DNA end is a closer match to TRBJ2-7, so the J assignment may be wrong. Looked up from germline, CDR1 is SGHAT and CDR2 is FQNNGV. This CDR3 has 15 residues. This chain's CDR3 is CASSPTPTGISEQYF. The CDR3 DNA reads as TGTGCCAGCAGCCCCACACCGACAGGGATCTCCGAGCAGTACTTC.

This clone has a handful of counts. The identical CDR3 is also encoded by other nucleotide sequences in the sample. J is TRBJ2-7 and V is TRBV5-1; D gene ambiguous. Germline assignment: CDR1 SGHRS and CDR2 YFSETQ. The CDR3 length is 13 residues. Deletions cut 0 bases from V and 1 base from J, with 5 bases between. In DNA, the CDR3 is TGCGCCAGCAGCTTGGACGGGTCCTACGAGCAGTACTTC. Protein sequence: CASSLDGSYEQYF.

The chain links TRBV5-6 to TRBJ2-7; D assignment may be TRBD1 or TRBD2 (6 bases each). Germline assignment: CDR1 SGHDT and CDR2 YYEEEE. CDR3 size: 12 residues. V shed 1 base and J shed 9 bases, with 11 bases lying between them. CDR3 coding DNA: TGTGCCAGCAGCTTGACAGGGACTTCGCAGTACTTC. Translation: CASSLTGTSQYF.

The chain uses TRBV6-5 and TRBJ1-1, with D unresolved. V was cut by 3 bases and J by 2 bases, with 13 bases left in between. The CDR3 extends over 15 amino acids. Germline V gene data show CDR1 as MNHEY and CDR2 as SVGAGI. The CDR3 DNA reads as TGTGCCAGCAGTTATGGGGTGTTGGGAAACACTGAAGCTTTCTTT. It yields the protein CASSYGVLGNTEAFF.

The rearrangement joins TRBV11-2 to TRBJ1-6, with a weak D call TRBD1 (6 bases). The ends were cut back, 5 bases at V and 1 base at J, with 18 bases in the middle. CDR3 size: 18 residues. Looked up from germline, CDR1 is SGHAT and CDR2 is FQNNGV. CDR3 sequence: CASSAIQGPRSYNSPLHF. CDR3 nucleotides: TGTGCCAGCAGCGCAATACAGGGCCCCAGATCCTATAATTCACCCCTCCACTTT.

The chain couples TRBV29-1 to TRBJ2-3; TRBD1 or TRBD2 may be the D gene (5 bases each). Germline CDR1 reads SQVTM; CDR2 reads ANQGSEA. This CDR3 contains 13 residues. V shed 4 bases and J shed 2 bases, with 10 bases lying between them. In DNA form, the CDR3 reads TGCAGCGTTGCTGGGGGTATCACAGATACGCAGTATTTT. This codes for CSVAGGITDTQYF.

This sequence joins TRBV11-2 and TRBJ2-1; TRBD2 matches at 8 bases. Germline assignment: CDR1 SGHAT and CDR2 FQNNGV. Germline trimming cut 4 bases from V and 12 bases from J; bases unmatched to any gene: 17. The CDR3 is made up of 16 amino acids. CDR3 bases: TGTGCCAGCAGCTCACTCTCAGCGGGGGCTAAGTCAGGGCAGTTCTTC. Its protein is CASSSLSAGAKSGQFF.

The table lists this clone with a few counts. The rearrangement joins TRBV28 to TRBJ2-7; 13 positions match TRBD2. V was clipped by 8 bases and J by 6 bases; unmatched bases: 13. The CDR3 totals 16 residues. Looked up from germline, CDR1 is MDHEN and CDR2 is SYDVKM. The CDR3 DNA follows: TGTGCCAGCGGACTAGCGGGGGTGACACGGGTGGGCGAGCAGTACTTC. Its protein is CASGLAGVTRVGEQYF.